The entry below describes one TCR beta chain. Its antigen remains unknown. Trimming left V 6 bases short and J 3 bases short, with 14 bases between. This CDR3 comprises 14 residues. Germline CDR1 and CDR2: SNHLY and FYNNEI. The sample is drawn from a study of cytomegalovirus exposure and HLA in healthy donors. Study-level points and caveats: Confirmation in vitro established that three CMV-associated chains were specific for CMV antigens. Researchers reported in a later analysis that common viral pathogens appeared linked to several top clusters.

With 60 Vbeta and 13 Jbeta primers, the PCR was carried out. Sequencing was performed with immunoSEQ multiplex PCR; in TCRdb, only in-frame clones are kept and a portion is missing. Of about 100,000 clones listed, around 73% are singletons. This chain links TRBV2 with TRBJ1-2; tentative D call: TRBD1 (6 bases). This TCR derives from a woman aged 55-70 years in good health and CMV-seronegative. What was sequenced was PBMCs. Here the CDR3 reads CASRDDRRYYGYTF. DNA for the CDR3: TGTGCCAGCAGGGACGACAGGAGATACTATGGCTACACCTTC.